Listed below are T cell receptor beta chains from one sample, sequenced in a study of T cells in Graves' hyperthyroidism and ophthalmopathy. Each CDR3 protein is one row after TCRdb ran MiXCR on the multiplex PCR reads. The sample holds under 700,000 distinct CDR3 sequences, about half seen once. Sequencing was performed on peripheral blood or thyroid tissue (not recorded which). Receptors originate from a young woman with Graves' hyperthyroidism. CDR3s include the opening cysteine and the closing phenylalanine or tryptophan. A D gene is named only where the DNA matches it firmly. Part of the rows lack a size; the others show once, few, many or a class for expanded clones.

v_call: TRBV29-1
d_call: -
cdr3_length: 10
j_call: TRBJ2-7
clone_size: -
cdr3_aa: CSHTDYEQYF
cdr3_nt: TGCAGCCATACGGACTACGAGCAGTACTTC

v_call: TRBV25-1
d_call: -
cdr3_length: 12
j_call: TRBJ1-1
clone_size: -
cdr3_aa: CAAPAWHTEAFF
cdr3_nt: TGTGCCGCCCCGGCATGGCACACTGAAGCTTTCTTT

v_call: TRBV10-1
d_call: -
cdr3_length: 14
j_call: TRBJ2-7
clone_size: few
cdr3_aa: CASSFTGTSHEQYF
cdr3_nt: TGTGCCAGCAGTTTCACCGGGACGTCGCACGAGCAGTACTTC

v_call: TRBV7-9
d_call: -
cdr3_length: 13
j_call: TRBJ1-4
clone_size: many
cdr3_aa: CATMSADNEKLFF
cdr3_nt: TGTGCCACCATGTCGGCAGACAATGAAAAACTGTTTTTT

v_call: TRBV20-1
d_call: TRBD2
cdr3_length: 14
j_call: TRBJ2-7
clone_size: -
cdr3_aa: CSARGTSGIGEQYF
cdr3_nt: TGCAGTGCTAGGGGGACTAGCGGGATCGGCGAGCAGTACTTC

v_call: TRBV24-1
d_call: -
cdr3_length: 14
j_call: TRBJ2-3
clone_size: -
cdr3_aa: CATSEAVGTDTQYF
cdr3_nt: TGTGCCACCAGTGAGGCGGTGGGAACAGATACGCAGTATTTT

v_call: TRBV5-1
d_call: -
cdr3_length: 13
j_call: TRBJ2-5
clone_size: -
cdr3_aa: CASSPRGSETQYF
cdr3_nt: TGTGCCAGCAGCCCTAGAGGGTCGGAGACCCAGTACTTC

v_call: TRBV10-3
d_call: -
cdr3_length: 13
j_call: TRBJ2-7
clone_size: -
cdr3_aa: CAISESGIYGQYF
cdr3_nt: TGTGCCATCAGTGAGTCAGGGATCTACGGGCAGTACTTC

v_call: TRBV5-1
d_call: -
cdr3_length: 13
j_call: TRBJ1-5
clone_size: many
cdr3_aa: CASSLSGNQPQHF
cdr3_nt: TGTGCCAGCAGCTTAAGCGGCAATCAGCCCCAGCATTTT

v_call: TRBV25-1
d_call: -
cdr3_length: 13
j_call: TRBJ1-3
clone_size: -
cdr3_aa: CASQGRSGNTIYF
cdr3_nt: TGTGCCAGCCAAGGCCGCTCTGGAAACACCATATATTTT

v_call: TRBV25-1
d_call: -
cdr3_length: 15
j_call: TRBJ1-3
clone_size: -
cdr3_aa: CASSGGWLDGNTIYF
cdr3_nt: TGTGCCAGCAGTGGGGGGTGGTTGGACGGAAACACCATATATTTT

v_call: TRBV14
d_call: -
cdr3_length: 13
j_call: TRBJ1-1
clone_size: many
cdr3_aa: CASSQGRNTEAFF
cdr3_nt: TGTGCCAGCAGCCAAGGACGGAACACTGAAGCTTTCTTT

v_call: TRBV7-9
d_call: -
cdr3_length: 16
j_call: TRBJ1-4
clone_size: -
cdr3_aa: CASSLRGQATNEKLFF
cdr3_nt: TGTGCCAGCAGCTTAAGGGGACAAGCAACTAATGAAAAACTGTTTTTT

v_call: TRBV2
d_call: -
cdr3_length: 15
j_call: TRBJ1-2
clone_size: -
cdr3_aa: CASSVRGRSIDGYTF
cdr3_nt: TGTGCCAGCAGTGTCCGGGGCAGGTCGATTGATGGCTACACCTTC

v_call: TRBV9
d_call: -
cdr3_length: 14
j_call: TRBJ2-3
clone_size: -
cdr3_aa: CASSPTAGTDTQYF
cdr3_nt: TGTGCCAGCAGCCCTACGGCAGGGACAGATACGCAGTATTTT

v_call: TRBV7-8
d_call: -
cdr3_length: 16
j_call: TRBJ1-1
clone_size: -
cdr3_aa: CASSLVEAGLNTEAFF
cdr3_nt: TGTGCCAGCAGCTTAGTTGAGGCAGGGTTGAACACTGAAGCTTTCTTT

v_call: TRBV14
d_call: -
cdr3_length: 16
j_call: TRBJ1-1
clone_size: -
cdr3_aa: CASSQASQAGGTEAFF
cdr3_nt: TGTGCCAGCAGCCAAGCCAGCCAAGCGGGGGGCACTGAAGCTTTCTTT